This T cell receptor beta chain was observed in a study of metastatic and nonmetastatic thyroid tumors (dated by TCRdb to about 2020). Looking at the study overall: The researchers compared repertoires between peripheral blood samples and tumor or nodule tissue samples from patients with malignant or benign thyroid disease.

Libraries were made using PCR. The sequencer listed for this sample is Illumina HiSeq 4000. The TCR beta-chain CDR3 region of each patient was profiled by high-throughput sequencing. The original pipeline was this. A classifier to discriminate distant-metastatic papillary thyroid cancer patients was built from CDR3 differences across clinicopathological groups. To measure repertoire diversity the researchers used the Shannon index, while the Morisita-Horn index served to gauge how similar the tumor and blood repertoires were. TCRdb cleaned the public reads at Q25 with fastp, built clones with MiXCR and kept in-frame beta chains. TCRdb's processing, not the study's, gives the V and J calls here. Recorded for this sample are fewer than 45,000 clones; roughly 14% of them occurred a single time. The ten largest clonotypes hold approximately 9.5% of the sample. No treatment had been received by any patient before thyroid surgery. The study retrospectively analysed patient clinical samples collected from the early 2010s to the late 2010s using T-cell receptor beta sequencing.

CDR1 and CDR2, per the germline V gene (reference sequence), are DFQATT and SNEGSKA. V and J are trimmed by 6 bases and 2 bases, and the gene matches miss 6 bases of the junction. Measured from the cysteine to the phenylalanine, the CDR3 is 14 residues long. The entry retains the CDR3 DNA only, 42 bases that are in frame from base 1. In this sample, this clone turned up many times. No cognate antigen has been identified for it. Base-call qualities are not available, and no considerably larger clone is one nucleotide away. Overall study outcomes, separate from this receptor: TCR beta diversity was reported as significantly higher in malignant tumors than in benign nodules, in both blood and tumor samples.

This sequence was found in a female donor with papillary thyroid cancer or a benign thyroid nodule (not recorded which). Some clones in this sample may be carry-over from other donors' samples. The chain uses TRBV20-1 and TRBJ1-3, with 8 central nucleotides matching TRBD1. Material: blood. CDR3 region: CSALDREAGNTIYF. The sequenced DNA: TGCAGTGCCTTGGACAGGGAGGCTGGAAACACCATATATTTT.